This T cell receptor (beta chain) was sequenced in a study of blood T cell repertoires in COVID-19. TCRdb's copy holds only in-frame clones and misses some; the assay was immunoSEQ multiplex PCR. In the table there are about 140,000 clones, 88% of which are singletons. This CDR3 has 15 residues. The germline gives CDR1 SGDLS, CDR2 YYNGEE. J was trimmed by 1 base and V by 0 bases; bases with no gene match: 2. The clonotype was recovered from a woman between 50 and 59 years old with acute or convalescent COVID-19. The rearrangement joins TRBV9 to TRBJ2-5, with 8 bases fitting TRBD2. Sequencing used peripheral blood. The CDR3 region is CASSVGGLVQETQYF. The CDR3 DNA reads as TGTGCCAGCAGCGTAGGGGGACTAGTCCAAGAGACCCAGTACTTC.